These T cell receptor beta chains were read from a single sample in a study of identical twins. TCRdb ran MiXCR on the 5' RACE reads and lists one entry per CDR3 protein. The table records about 890,000 distinct CDR3 sequences, roughly an eighth of them present only once. These same records also appear under a second study, on yellow fever vaccine responses in identical twins.

The specimen was PBMCs. Receptor source: a woman in her late teens or twenties in good health. The CDR3 runs from the conserved cysteine through the conserved F or W. Each record gives: V gene, clone size, J gene, D gene, CDR3 protein, CDR3 DNA. The D gene is left open where the match is weak. Clone size, where shown, is once, few, many, or a class for clones that have expanded.

TRBV28,few,TRBJ1-1,NA,CASSLFPGNTEAFF,TGTGCCAGCAGTTTATTTCCCGGGAACACTGAAGCTTTCTTT
TRBV4-1,few,TRBJ2-1,NA,CASSSRGSLSYNEQFF,TGCGCCAGCAGCTCCCGGGGTAGTCTCTCCTACAATGAGCAGTTCTTC
TRBV6-1,few,TRBJ2-2,NA,CASSVGFTGELFF,TGTGCCAGCAGTGTGGGTTTCACCGGGGAGCTGTTTTTT
TRBV11-3,NA,TRBJ2-7,NA,CASSPILGYEQYF,TGTGCCAGCAGCCCCATTTTGGGGTACGAGCAGTACTTC
TRBV11-2,NA,TRBJ1-5,NA,CASSLDNSPRTQHF,TGTGCCAGCAGCTTAGATAACAGTCCAAGGACCCAGCATTTT
TRBV20-1,NA,TRBJ2-3,TRBD1,CSANDRVTDTQYF,TGCAGTGCAAACGACAGGGTCACAGATACGCAGTATTTT
TRBV9,many,TRBJ2-1,TRBD1,CASRGTGNYNEQFF,TGTGCCAGCAGGGGGACAGGGAATTACAATGAGCAGTTCTTC
TRBV27,NA,TRBJ1-2,TRBD1,CASSETGAASGYTF,TGTGCCAGCAGTGAGACAGGGGCCGCCTCTGGCTACACCTTC
TRBV11-3,NA,TRBJ2-2,NA,CARCPSVWAGGSNTGELFF,TGTGCCCGCTGCCCATCCGTTTGGGCGGGCGGCTCGAACACCGGGGAGCTGTTTTTT
TRBV5-1,few,TRBJ1-6,NA,CASSLEGRNNSPLHF,TGCGCCAGCAGCTTGGAGGGACGGAATAATTCACCCCTCCACTTT
TRBV4-1,many,TRBJ1-3,NA,CASSQDRGGRSGNTIYF,TGCGCCAGCAGCCAAGATCGGGGAGGACGCTCTGGAAACACCATATATTTT
TRBV29-1,few,TRBJ2-1,TRBD1,CSVVRTGAFNEQFF,TGCAGCGTTGTCAGGACAGGAGCCTTCAATGAGCAGTTCTTC
TRBV28,few,TRBJ2-5,NA,CASGSIGESQGYETQYF,TGTGCCAGTGGTTCGATAGGGGAATCTCAGGGGTATGAGACCCAGTACTTC
TRBV28,many,TRBJ1-2,NA,CASSLQRPNYGYTF,TGTGCCAGCAGTTTGCAGAGACCCAACTATGGCTACACCTTC
TRBV12-3/TRBV12-4,NA,TRBJ1-2,NA,CASSLRAQTANYGYTF,TGTGCCAGCAGTTTACGGGCCCAGACAGCAAACTATGGCTACACCTTC
TRBV6-6,few,TRBJ1-1,NA,CASSRIREAEAFF,TGTGCCAGCAGTAGAATCCGGGAGGCTGAAGCTTTCTTT
TRBV7-3,NA,TRBJ2-1,NA,CASSLRGGDFWNNEQFF,TGTGCCAGCAGCTTACGTGGGGGCGACTTCTGGAACAATGAGCAGTTCTTC
TRBV11-2,many,TRBJ2-7,NA,CASSLTSLGSYEQYF,TGTGCCAGCAGCCTCACTTCCCTGGGGTCCTACGAGCAGTACTTC
TRBV7-8,few,TRBJ2-5,TRBD2,CASSFSGGYQETQYF,TGTGCCAGCAGCTTTAGCGGGGGGTATCAAGAGACCCAGTACTTC
TRBV15,NA,TRBJ2-3,NA,CATSRDLATDTQYF,TGTGCCACCAGCAGAGATTTGGCCACAGATACGCAGTATTTT
TRBV5-1,few,TRBJ2-3,TRBD2,CASSSWASGGVDTQYF,TGCGCCAGCAGCTCCTGGGCTAGCGGAGGGGTAGATACGCAGTATTTT
TRBV5-1,few,TRBJ1-2,TRBD1,CASSLTTGTGDLYGYTF,TGCGCCAGCAGCTTAACAACCGGGACAGGGGACCTCTATGGCTACACCTTC
TRBV6-4,NA,TRBJ1-5,NA,CASTCPGSYQPQHF,TGTGCCAGCACGTGCCCCGGCTCCTATCAGCCCCAGCATTTT
TRBV4-1,few,TRBJ2-7,TRBD2,CASSQGGLAGNPYEQYF,TGCGCCAGCAGCCAAGGGGGACTAGCGGGCAACCCCTACGAGCAGTACTTC
TRBV7-9,few,TRBJ2-1,TRBD2,CASSKLAASYNEQFF,TGTGCCAGCAGCAAACTAGCGGCCTCGTACAATGAGCAGTTCTTC
TRBV2,NA,TRBJ2-2,NA,CASSEGSRLFF,TGTGCCAGCAGTGAAGGGAGCCGGCTGTTTTTT
TRBV7-6,few,TRBJ2-5,TRBD2,CASSLARSGSSQETQYF,TGTGCCAGCAGCTTAGCTCGTAGCGGGAGTTCCCAAGAGACCCAGTACTTC
TRBV20-1,NA,TRBJ2-3,NA,CSAREVRLMTDTQYF,TGCAGTGCTAGAGAGGTCCGACTAATGACAGATACGCAGTATTTT
TRBV29-1,NA,TRBJ1-1,NA,CSVVQALEAFF,TGCAGCGTTGTCCAGGCGCTTGAAGCTTTCTTT
TRBV5-1,NA,TRBJ2-1,TRBD1,CASSPRSLGQGRNEQFF,TGCGCCAGCAGCCCGCGATCGCTGGGACAGGGTAGGAATGAGCAGTTCTTC
TRBV5-1,NA,TRBJ1-2,NA,CASSPRPQLSYGYTF,TGCGCCAGCAGCCCCAGGCCCCAGTTAAGCTATGGCTACACCTTC
TRBV27,few,TRBJ2-2,TRBD2,CASSETSGRGELFF,TGTGCCAGCAGTGAGACTAGCGGGAGGGGTGAGCTGTTTTTT
TRBV12-3/TRBV12-4,few,TRBJ2-1,NA,CASSGGIVSYNEQFF,TGTGCCAGCAGTGGTGGGATTGTTTCCTACAATGAGCAGTTCTTC
TRBV7-9,many,TRBJ2-3,NA,CASSTRTSTDTQYF,TGTGCCAGCAGCACGAGGACTAGCACAGATACGCAGTATTTT
TRBV5-5,NA,TRBJ1-1,NA,CASSLALPGNTEAFF,TGTGCCAGCAGCTTGGCGTTACCGGGGAACACTGAAGCTTTCTTT
TRBV11-2,few,TRBJ2-7,NA,CASTFLYEQYF,TGTGCCAGCACCTTTCTCTACGAGCAGTACTTC
TRBV12-3/TRBV12-4,few,TRBJ2-1,NA,CASSFFRKVDNEQFF,TGTGCCAGCAGTTTCTTTAGGAAGGTAGACAATGAGCAGTTCTTC
TRBV20-1,few,TRBJ2-4,NA,CSVEGWENIQYF,TGCAGTGTGGAGGGGTGGGAAAACATTCAGTACTTC
TRBV28,NA,TRBJ2-3,TRBD1,CASSWGDRVSDTQYF,TGTGCCAGCAGTTGGGGGGACAGGGTCTCAGATACGCAGTATTTT
TRBV29-1,NA,TRBJ2-5,NA,CSVERGQKETQYF,TGCAGCGTTGAACGCGGCCAGAAAGAGACCCAGTACTTC
TRBV3-1,NA,TRBJ2-3,TRBD2,CASSQGTSASAQYF,TGTGCCAGCAGCCAAGGGACTAGCGCGAGTGCGCAGTATTTT
TRBV20-1,few,TRBJ2-1,NA,CSANNEQFF,TGCAGTGCGAACAATGAGCAGTTCTTC
TRBV20-1,few,TRBJ1-2,TRBD1,CSAALDPTGGHGYTF,TGCAGTGCTGCGCTAGACCCGACAGGGGGCCACGGCTACACCTTC
TRBV5-1,few,TRBJ1-5,NA,CASSLGESANQPQHF,TGCGCCAGCAGCTTGGGCGAATCGGCCAATCAGCCCCAGCATTTT
TRBV6-1,few,TRBJ1-5,TRBD1,CASRRLTGAGQPQHF,TGTGCCAGCAGGCGGTTGACAGGGGCGGGTCAGCCCCAGCATTTT
TRBV2,NA,TRBJ2-1,TRBD2,CASSLAGTSGGANNEQFF,TGTGCCAGCAGCCTGGCCGGGACTAGCGGGGGGGCCAACAATGAGCAGTTCTTC
TRBV7-9,NA,TRBJ2-4,NA,CASSHGDPESKNIQYF,TGTGCCAGCAGCCACGGGGACCCCGAGTCCAAAAACATTCAGTACTTC
TRBV7-2,NA,TRBJ2-1,NA,CASRQNGNEQFF,TGTGCCAGCAGACAGAACGGGAATGAGCAGTTCTTC
TRBV20-1,few,TRBJ2-7,TRBD1,CSASTTGIGAYEQYF,TGCAGTGCTAGCACGACAGGGATCGGGGCCTACGAGCAGTACTTC
TRBV6-5,few,TRBJ1-1,NA,CASSYVGGRGGEAFF,TGTGCCAGCAGTTACGTGGGGGGCCGGGGGGGTGAAGCTTTCTTT
TRBV5-6,few,TRBJ2-1,TRBD2,CASSRHPGLAGNNEQFF,TGTGCCAGCAGTCGACACCCCGGACTAGCGGGGAACAATGAGCAGTTCTTC
TRBV5-1,few,TRBJ1-6,NA,CASRQGDSPLHF,TGCGCCAGCAGACAGGGCGATTCACCCCTCCACTTT
TRBV19,NA,TRBJ2-6,NA,CASSSADRGSGANVLTF,TGTGCCAGTAGTTCGGCGGACCGGGGGTCTGGGGCCAACGTCCTGACTTTC
TRBV13,NA,TRBJ2-3,NA,CASSLQGFVGTDTQYF,TGTGCCAGCAGCTTACAGGGGTTTGTGGGCACAGATACGCAGTATTTT
TRBV6-5,few,TRBJ2-3,TRBD2,CASSYVDLAGGADTQYF,TGTGCCAGCAGTTACGTGGACCTAGCGGGGGGGGCAGATACGCAGTATTTT
TRBV5-1,NA,TRBJ2-2,TRBD2,CASSSLAGGPGTGELFF,TGCGCCAGCAGTTCCCTCGCGGGGGGGCCGGGCACCGGGGAGCTGTTTTTT
TRBV20-1,few,TRBJ1-1,TRBD1,CSATLTGPPEAFF,TGCAGTGCTACGCTGACAGGGCCGCCTGAAGCTTTCTTT
TRBV29-1,many,TRBJ2-3,TRBD2,CSVATSEQGGTQYF,TGCAGCGTTGCGACTAGCGAGCAAGGCGGTACGCAGTATTTT
TRBV6-1,NA,TRBJ2-2,TRBD2,CASSEAGGLITGELFF,TGTGCCAGCAGCGAGGCGGGGGGACTTATCACCGGGGAGCTGTTTTTT